This TCR beta chain was obtained from a study of T-cell reconstitution after alpha-beta-depleted transplantation in children (TCRdb year 2016). Study-wide context: Using TCR repertoire profiling, the study quantitatively followed how T-cell immune reconstitution unfolded in children after TCRalphabeta/CD19-depleted allogeneic hematopoietic cell transplantation. What the work shows at the level of the full study, not this receptor alone: In some patients, high TCRbeta diversity at day 60 was attributed to recipient T cells and intrathymic progenitors that had survived conditioning. Over subsequent months, a decline in hyperexpanded clone frequencies was noted, and after one year, T-cell counts and TCRbeta diversity were mostly ascribed to newly produced T cells. The apparently early recovery of alphabetaT-cell counts about two months after transplant reportedly depended on only several hundred rapidly expanded clones that came from non-depleted graft cells.

The table lists this clonotype with many counts. It has no known antigen specificity. Within one base of it there is no much larger clone, and no base qualities were kept. Based on the germline V gene, the CDR1 and CDR2 sequences are MDHEN and SYDVKM. After removal of 3 bases from V and 9 bases from J, the junction retains 10 bases not matched to a gene. The CDR3 starts with the cysteine, ends with the phenylalanine, and has 15 residues. Of the read, only the CDR3 DNA is kept; its 45 bases are in frame from base 1. Libraries were made using PCR. The sequencing machine was an Illumina HiSeq 2500. To normalize quantification of the TCRbeta repertoire, the TCR libraries were built with molecular barcoding that relied on unique molecular identifiers. The public reads were run again by TCRdb, first through fastp at Q25 and then through MiXCR, and only productive beta chains were kept. Identical CDR3 protein sequences are pooled into one entry, listed with their most common genes and DNA. The sample yields approximately 800,000 distinct CDR3 sequences; about 16% were counted once. Around 4.5% of the sample rests with the top ten.

The treatment or condition label corresponds to: allogeneic hematopoietic cell transplantation with graft depleted of TCRalphabeta T cells and CD19 B cells. The children who served as transplant recipients had been given grafts of TCRalphabeta/CD19-depleted allogeneic hematopoietic cells. The specimen comprised PBMCs, mostly from graft donor cells, sampled 360 days after TCRalphabeta/CD19-depleted stem cell transplant. The receptor was isolated from a male patient aged 10 to 17 who had a stem cell transplant for acute lymphoblastic leukemia, so the T cells may come from the graft donor. The rearrangement joined TRBV28 to TRBJ2-1; 8 bases in the middle match TRBD2. The CDR3: CASSFLRTSLGEQFF. The DNA is as follows: TGTGCCAGCAGTTTCCTTCGGACTAGCTTAGGTGAGCAGTTCTTC.